The entry that follows covers one TCR beta chain sequence. This specimen belongs to a study of blood T cell repertoires in COVID-19. Study summary: The United States, Italy and Spain supplied acute and convalescent COVID-19 samples. PBMCs, B-cell-depleted T cells, or T cells were the source of the cDNA or gDNA that made up the material.

The CDR3 runs 13 residues. Trimming removed 5 bases at V and 4 bases at J, with 11 bases between. From germline, CDR1 is SGHTA and CDR2 FQGNSA. Authors' processing steps: Using reference gene primer amplification, nucleated cell counts were estimated. Method: immunoSEQ multiplex PCR; TCRdb's copy keeps in-frame clones and lacks some. V and J calls plus clone size are reproduced from that table; the DNA served to infer D and trimming. This sample yields some 150,000 clones, of which approximately 80% are seen a single time; around 0.62% belongs to the top ten. Material: peripheral blood. The rearrangement uses TRBV7-2 and TRBJ1-1; D gene ambiguous. The source of this sequence is a man aged 60 to 75 with acute or convalescent COVID-19. Written as DNA, the CDR3 is TGTGCCAGCAGCCCTAGGCTGGGCACTGAAGCTTTCTTT. This encodes CASSPRLGTEAFF.